This T cell receptor (beta chain) emerged from a study of blood T cell repertoires in COVID-19. In the study overall: Material from acute and convalescent COVID-19 was sourced from the United States, Italy and Spain. Sources were T cells, B-cell-depleted T cells, or PBMCs; the material itself was cDNA or gDNA.

Original analysis: It was from reference gene primer amplification that nucleated cell counts were estimated. Profiling relied on immunoSEQ multiplex PCR, and the TCRdb table lists in-frame clones only, not all of them. D and trimming were read from the DNA, whereas the V and J calls and clone size are those reported in that table. The table has over 150,000 clones, around 87% seen once. V was shortened by 1 base and J by 7 bases, with 19 bases between the two germline ends. Germline-derived CDR1 and CDR2 are SGHTA and FQGNSA. The CDR3 is 16 residues long. Sequenced input: peripheral blood. V is TRBV7-2 and J is TRBJ1-2; D remains ambiguous. This TCR was sampled from a man aged 55 to 70 with COVID-19, enrolled during active disease. The CDR3 DNA is TGTGCCAGCAGCTTAGGTCCACAGAGAACTTTGGGTGGCTACACCTTC. Residues: CASSLGPQRTLGGYTF. The complete variable domain, with remaining parts taken from reference TRBV7-2 and TRBJ1-2, reads GAGVSQSPSNKVTEKGKDVELRCDPISGHTALYWYRQSLGQGLEFLIYFQGNSAPDKSGLPSDRFSAERTGGSVSTLTIQRTQQEDSAVYLCASSLGPQRTLGGYTFGSGTRLTVV.